A single sample is the source of the 10 T cell receptor delta chains below, sequenced in a study of Vδ1+ human thymocytes. Study-level points and caveats: Thymic TRG and TRD repertoires appeared highly polyclonal.

These TCRs' antigens remain unknown. Sequences come from RNA converted to cDNA by reverse transcription. The CDR3 regions were amplified by multiplex PCR from V-gene primers to a constant-region primer. TCRdb ran CATT on the multiplex PCR reads. Of around 26,000 delta-chain clones listed, about 31% are singletons. Input material: Vdelta1+ gamma-delta thymocytes from the thymus. Regarding subset: FACS-sorted CD3+ TCRalphabeta- TCRVdelta1+ TCRVdelta2- thymocytes. Receptor source: a boy younger than two who had congenital heart surgery.

This clone was recorded a few times. The genes are TRDV1 and TRDJ1, with TRDD3 matching 8 bases. This CDR3 is 21 amino acids long. Germline V gene sequence: CDR1 TSWWSYY, CDR2 QGS. Losses at the gene ends were 1 base for V and 0 bases for J; bases not matched to a gene: 19. The CDR3 spells CALGEQDGDGWGTRYTDKLIF. The CDR3 DNA is TGTGCTCTTGGGGAACAAGATGGGGACGGCTGGGGGACCCGGTACACCGATAAACTCATCTTT.

In its sample, this clone was seen a few times. The V gene is TRDV1, the J gene TRDJ1; 9 bases map to TRDD3. J gave up 11 bases and V 4 bases, and 26 bases lay outside the gene matches. The CDR3 spans 19 residues. Looked up from germline, CDR1 is TSWWSYY and CDR2 is QGS. The CDR3 loop is CALGVPTFTPGDTTGYLIF. CDR3 nucleotides: TGTGCTCTTGGGGTTCCCACCTTCACGCCGGGGGATACCACGGGATATCTCATCTTT.

This clone has more than one count but fewer than ten. V gene TRDV1 combines with J gene TRDJ1; TRDD3 matches at 11 bases. The ends lost 0 bases at V and 0 bases at J; junction bases unmatched: 9. The germline CDR1 and CDR2 sequences are TSWWSYY and QGS. The CDR3 has 19 amino acids. Here the CDR3 DNA reads TGTGCTCTTGGGGAACTTAACGACTGGGGGATATTGTACACCGATAAACTCATCTTT. This sequence encodes CALGELNDWGILYTDKLIF.

In its sample, this clone ranks as medium-sized (0.01 to 0.1%). The gene calls are TRDV1 and TRDJ1; 10 nucleotides align to TRDD3. Trimming took 1 base from V and 0 from J; bases not matched to a gene: 20. CDR3 length: 22 amino acids. CDR1 is TSWWSYY, CDR2 QGS, per germline. This chain's CDR3 is CALGEPARPTGGSSKYTDKLIF. Written as DNA, the CDR3 is TGTGCTCTTGGGGAACCGGCCAGGCCGACTGGGGGATCCTCCAAGTACACCGATAAACTCATCTTT.

This sequence joins TRDV1 and TRDJ1; 10 positions agree with TRDD3. J gave up 2 bases and V 8 bases, and 20 bases lay outside the gene matches. CDR1 and CDR2 (germline): TSWWSYY, QGS. The CDR3 is made up of 19 amino acids. The CDR3 here is CALLPDGVGDTLRTDKLIF. CDR3 sequence (DNA): TGTGCTCTTCTTCCGGACGGGGTGGGGGATACTTTGAGGACCGATAAACTCATCTTT.

The gene calls are TRDV1 and TRDJ1; the match to TRDD3 covers 9 bases. This CDR3 contains 24 residues. Losses at the gene ends were 0 bases for V and 0 bases for J; bases not matched to a gene: 26. Germline CDR1 TSWWSYY, CDR2 QGS. Here the CDR3 reads CALGELILPELGDLGKGYTDKLIF. In DNA, the CDR3 is TGTGCTCTTGGGGAACTAATTCTCCCCGAACTGGGGGACCTCGGGAAAGGGTACACCGATAAACTCATCTTT.

The sample holds a few counts of this clone. V usage is TRDV1 and J usage is TRDJ1; D might be TRDD3 (5 bases). The CDR3 is made up of 18 amino acids. The germline V gene encodes CDR1 TSWWSYY and CDR2 QGS. V dropped 2 bases and J dropped 3 bases, with 22 bases sitting between them. CDR3 amino acids: CALGEKKSTRGASDKLIF. The CDR3 DNA is TGTGCTCTTGGGGAAAAGAAGTCGACTCGGGGGGCATCCGATAAACTCATCTTT.

V is TRDV1 and J is TRDJ1, with 11 bases matching TRDD3. Germline V gene sequence: CDR1 TSWWSYY, CDR2 QGS. This CDR3 has 18 amino acids. The V segment lost 0 bases and the J segment 2 bases; nucleotides outside the gene matches: 8. As DNA, the CDR3 is TGTGCTCTTGGGGAACTTTTGGTACTGGGGGATAGAACCGATAAACTCATCTTT. This gives the protein CALGELLVLGDRTDKLIF.

With regard to this clone: This clone may be a read error of a much larger clone one base away. The chain links TRDV1 to TRDJ1; TRDD2 is a possible D gene (6 bases). The CDR3 extends over 19 amino acids. Germline lookup yields CDR1 TSWWSYY and CDR2 QGS. V was trimmed by 3 bases and J by 0 bases, leaving 23 bases between them. CDR3 DNA sequence: TGTGCTCTTGGGGACTACCTTCCCACGGGGGCCCTGCACACCGATAAACTCATCTTT. Translated, it gives CALGDYLPTGALHTDKLIF.

Notes on this clone: This sample also contains other DNA sequences that code for the same CDR3. V and J are TRDV1 and TRDJ1; 8 bases match TRDD3. CDR3 length equals 22 residues. Germline V gives CDR1 TSWWSYY, CDR2 QGS. The trim removed 4 bases at V and 5 bases at J, leaving 30 bases unmatched. For the CDR3, the DNA is TGTGCTCTTGGGGCGACCCGTACTGGGGGGATATTATCCATACGCCCGGGGGATAAACTCATCTTT. Protein sequence: CALGATRTGGILSIRPGDKLIF.